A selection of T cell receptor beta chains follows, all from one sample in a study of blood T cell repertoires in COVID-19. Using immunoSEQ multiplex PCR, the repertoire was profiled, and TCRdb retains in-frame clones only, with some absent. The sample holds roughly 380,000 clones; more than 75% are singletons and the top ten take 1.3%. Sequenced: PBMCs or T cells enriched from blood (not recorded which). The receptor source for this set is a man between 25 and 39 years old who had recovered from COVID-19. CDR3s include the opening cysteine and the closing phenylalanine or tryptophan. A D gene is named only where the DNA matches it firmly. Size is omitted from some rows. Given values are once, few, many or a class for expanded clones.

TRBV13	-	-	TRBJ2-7	TGTGCCAGCAGCTTAAGGGGGTGGGGCTACGAGCAGTACTTC	CASSLRGWGYEQYF
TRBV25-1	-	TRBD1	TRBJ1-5	TGTGCCAGCAGTGAATGGGGACAGGGGGACAATCAGCCCCAGCATTTT	CASSEWGQGDNQPQHF
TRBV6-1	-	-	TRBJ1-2	TGTGCCAGCAGTGAGACAGGTTCCAGTGGGTATGGCTACACCTTC	CASSETGSSGYGYTF
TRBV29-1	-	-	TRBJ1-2	TGCAGCGTTGAAGCAGATGGCTACACCTTC	CSVEADGYTF
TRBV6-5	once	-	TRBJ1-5	TGTGCCAGCGGACAGACGTTCAATCAGCCCCAGCATTTT	CASGQTFNQPQHF
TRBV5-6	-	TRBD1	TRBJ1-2	TGTGCCAGCAGCCTGGGACAGGGCGATGGCTACACCTTC	CASSLGQGDGYTF
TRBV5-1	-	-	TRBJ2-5	TGCGCCAGCAGCTTATGGACAGTCTCCCAAGAGACCCAGTACTTC	CASSLWTVSQETQYF
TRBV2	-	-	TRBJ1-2	TGTGCCAGCGGCCTACGTCAGGGGAACTATGGCTACACCTTC	CASGLRQGNYGYTF
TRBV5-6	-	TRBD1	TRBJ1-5	TGTGCCAGCAGCTTCCGGGACAGGGGGGATCAGCCCCAGCATTTT	CASSFRDRGDQPQHF
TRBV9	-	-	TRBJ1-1	TGTGCCAGCAGCGTAGGTGATGGGAGAGTGGGCACTGAAGCTTTCTTT	CASSVGDGRVGTEAFF
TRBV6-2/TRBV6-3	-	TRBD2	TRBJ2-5	TGTGCCAGCAGTCGACTAGCGGGGTCAGGGGAGACCCAGTACTTC	CASSRLAGSGETQYF
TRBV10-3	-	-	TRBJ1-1	TGTGCCATCAGTGAGGGAGTCTCCGGGGGTACTGAAGCTTTCTTT	CAISEGVSGGTEAFF
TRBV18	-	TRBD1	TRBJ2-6	TGTGCCAGCGGGACAGGGGACGGCTCTGGGGCCAACGTCCTGACTTTC	CASGTGDGSGANVLTF
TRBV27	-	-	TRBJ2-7	TGTGCCAGCAGTCCCGACAGGTCCCTTGGGAGCGAGCAGTACTTC	CASSPDRSLGSEQYF
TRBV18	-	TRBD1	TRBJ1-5	TGTGCCAGCTCACGCATCCACAGGGGTGATCAGCCCCAGCATTTT	CASSRIHRGDQPQHF
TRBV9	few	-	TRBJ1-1	TGTGCCAGCAGCCCCCGCGGGCAGATGAACACTGAAGCTTTCTTT	CASSPRGQMNTEAFF
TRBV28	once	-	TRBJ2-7	TGTGCCAGCAGTTTCCTCAATTCACGAGTCTACGAGCAGTACTTC	CASSFLNSRVYEQYF
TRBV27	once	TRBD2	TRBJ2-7	TGTGCCAGCAGGACTAGCGGCTCCTACGAGCAGTACTTC	CASRTSGSYEQYF
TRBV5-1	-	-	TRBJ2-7	TGCGCCAGCAGCTGGGCCAGCGGATTCAGCTACGAGCAGTACTTC	CASSWASGFSYEQYF